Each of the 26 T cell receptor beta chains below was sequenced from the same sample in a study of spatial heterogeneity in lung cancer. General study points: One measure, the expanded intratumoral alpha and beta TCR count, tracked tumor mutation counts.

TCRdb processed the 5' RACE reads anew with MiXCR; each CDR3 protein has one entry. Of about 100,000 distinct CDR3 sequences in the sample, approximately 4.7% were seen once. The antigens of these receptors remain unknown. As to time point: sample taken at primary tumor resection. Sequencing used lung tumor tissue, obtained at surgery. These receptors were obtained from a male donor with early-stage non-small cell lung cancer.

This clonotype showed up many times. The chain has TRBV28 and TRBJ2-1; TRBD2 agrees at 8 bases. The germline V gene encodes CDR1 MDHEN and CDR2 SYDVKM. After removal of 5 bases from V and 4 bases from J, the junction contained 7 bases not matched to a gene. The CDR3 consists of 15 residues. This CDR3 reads CASSINEREYNEQFF. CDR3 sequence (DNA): TGTGCCAGCAGTATCAACGAGCGGGAGTACAATGAGCAGTTCTTC. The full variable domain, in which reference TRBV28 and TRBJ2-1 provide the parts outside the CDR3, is DVKVTQSSRYLVKRTGEKVFLECVQDMDHENMFWYRQDPGLGLRLIYFSYDVKMKEKGDIPEGYSVSREKKERFSLILESASTNQTSMYLCASSINEREYNEQFFGPGTRLTVL.

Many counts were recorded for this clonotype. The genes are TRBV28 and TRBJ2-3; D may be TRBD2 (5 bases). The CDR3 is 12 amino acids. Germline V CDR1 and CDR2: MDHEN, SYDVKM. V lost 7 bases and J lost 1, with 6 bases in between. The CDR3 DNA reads TGTGCCAGCACCGGGGGCACAGATACGCAGTATTTT. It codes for CASTGGTDTQYF.

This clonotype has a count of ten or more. The CDR3 coding sequence is TGCGCCAGCAGCCCGGGAGAAGATACAGATACGCAGTATTTT. Translated, it gives CASSPGEDTDTQYF. The chain uses TRBV5-1 and TRBJ2-3; D might be TRBD2 (6 bases). Germline V lookup: CDR1 SGHRS, CDR2 YFSETQ. The length of the CDR3 is 14 residues. V was pared by 4 bases and J by 3 bases, with 12 bases between. The full variable domain, in which reference TRBV5-1 and TRBJ2-3 provide the parts outside the CDR3, is KAGVTQTPRYLIKTRGQQVTLSCSPISGHRSVSWYQQTPGQGLQFLFEYFSETQRNKGNFPGRFSGRQFSNSRSEMNVSTLELGDSALYLCASSPGEDTDTQYFGPGTRLTVL.

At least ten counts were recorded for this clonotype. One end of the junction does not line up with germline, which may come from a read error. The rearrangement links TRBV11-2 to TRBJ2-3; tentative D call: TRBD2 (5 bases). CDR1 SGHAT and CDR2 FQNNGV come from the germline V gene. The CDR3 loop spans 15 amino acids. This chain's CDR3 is CASSPRGSGTDTQYF. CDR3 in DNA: TGCGCCAGCAGCCCCCGCGGTAGCGGCACAGATACGCAGTATTTT. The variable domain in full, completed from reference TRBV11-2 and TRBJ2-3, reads EAGVAQSPRYKIIEKRQSVAFWCNPISGHATLYWYQQILGQGPKLLIQFQNNGVVDDSQLPKDRFSAERLKGVDSTLKIQPAKLEDSAVYLCASSPRGSGTDTQYFGPGTRLTVL.

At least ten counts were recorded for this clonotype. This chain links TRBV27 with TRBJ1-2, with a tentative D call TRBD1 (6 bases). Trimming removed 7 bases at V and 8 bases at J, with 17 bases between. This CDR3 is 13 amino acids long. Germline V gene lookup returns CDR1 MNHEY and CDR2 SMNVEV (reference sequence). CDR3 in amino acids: CASKGTPLEGYTF. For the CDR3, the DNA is TGTGCCAGCAAAGGGACACCCCTGGAAGGCTACACCTTC.

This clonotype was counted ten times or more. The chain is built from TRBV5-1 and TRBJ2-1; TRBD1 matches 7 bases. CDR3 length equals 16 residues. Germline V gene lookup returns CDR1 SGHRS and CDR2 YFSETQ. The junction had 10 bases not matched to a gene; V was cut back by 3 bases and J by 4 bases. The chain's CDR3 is CASSWGQLLTYNEQFF. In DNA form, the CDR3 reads TGCGCCAGCAGCTGGGGACAGTTACTGACTTACAATGAGCAGTTCTTC.

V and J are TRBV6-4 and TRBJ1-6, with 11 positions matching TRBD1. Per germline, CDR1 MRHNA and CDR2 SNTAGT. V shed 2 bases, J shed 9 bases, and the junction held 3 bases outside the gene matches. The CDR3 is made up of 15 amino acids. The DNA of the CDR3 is TGTGCCAGCAGTGACAGGACAGGGGGCCTTTCACCCCTCCACTTT. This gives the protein CASSDRTGGLSPLHF.

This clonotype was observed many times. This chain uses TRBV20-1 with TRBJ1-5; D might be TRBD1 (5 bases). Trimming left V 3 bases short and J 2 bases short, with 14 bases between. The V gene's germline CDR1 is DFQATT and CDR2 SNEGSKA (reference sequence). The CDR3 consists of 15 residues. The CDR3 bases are TGCAGTGCTAGTAGCAGGGTAGAAGGCAATCAGCCCCAGCATTTT. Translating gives CSASSRVEGNQPQHF.

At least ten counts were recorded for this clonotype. CDR3 protein: CAIRSASSYNEQFF. In DNA, the CDR3 is TGTGCCATCAGAAGTGCCTCTTCCTACAATGAGCAGTTCTTC. This sequence joins TRBV10-3 and TRBJ2-1, with D hard to call. The CDR3 runs 14 residues. Trimming removed 6 bases at V and 1 base at J, with 10 bases between. Germline CDR1 and CDR2: ENHRY and SYGVKD.

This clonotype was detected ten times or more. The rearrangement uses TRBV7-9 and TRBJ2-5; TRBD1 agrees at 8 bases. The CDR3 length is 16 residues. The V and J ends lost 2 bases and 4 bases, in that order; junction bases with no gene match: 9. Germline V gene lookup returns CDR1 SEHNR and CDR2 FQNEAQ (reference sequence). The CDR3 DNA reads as TGTGCCAGCAGCTTATGGGGCCGGACAGGGAGAGAGACCCAGTACTTC. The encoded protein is CASSLWGRTGRETQYF. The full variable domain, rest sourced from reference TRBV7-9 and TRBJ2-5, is DTGVSQNPRHKITKRGQNVTFRCDPISEHNRLYWYRQTLGQGPEFLTYFQNEAQLEKSRLLSDRFSAERPKGSFSTLEIQRTEQGDSAMYLCASSLWGRTGRETQYFGPGTRLLVL.

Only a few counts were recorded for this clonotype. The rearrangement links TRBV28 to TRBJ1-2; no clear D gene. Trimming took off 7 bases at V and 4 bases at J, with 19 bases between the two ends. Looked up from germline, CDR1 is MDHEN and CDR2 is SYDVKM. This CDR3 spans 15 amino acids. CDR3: CASTPPLMEVYGYTF. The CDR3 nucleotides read TGTGCCAGCACCCCACCCCTGATGGAGGTCTATGGCTACACCTTC.

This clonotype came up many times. CDR3 loop: CASSETDGGYEQYF. In nucleotides, the CDR3 is TGTGCCAGCAGCGAAACGGACGGGGGCTACGAGCAGTACTTC. The genes are TRBV28 and TRBJ2-7; D possibly corresponds to TRBD2 (6 bases). CDR3 size: 14 residues. Trimming left V 6 bases short and J 3 bases short, with 15 bases between. Germline V CDR1 and CDR2: MDHEN, SYDVKM.

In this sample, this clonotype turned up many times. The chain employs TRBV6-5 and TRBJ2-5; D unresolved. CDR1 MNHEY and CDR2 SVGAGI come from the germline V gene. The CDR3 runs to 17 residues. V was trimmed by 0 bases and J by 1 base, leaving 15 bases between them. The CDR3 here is CASSYSKGQALQETQYF. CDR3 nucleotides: TGTGCCAGCAGTTACTCGAAAGGCCAGGCTCTCCAAGAGACCCAGTACTTC.

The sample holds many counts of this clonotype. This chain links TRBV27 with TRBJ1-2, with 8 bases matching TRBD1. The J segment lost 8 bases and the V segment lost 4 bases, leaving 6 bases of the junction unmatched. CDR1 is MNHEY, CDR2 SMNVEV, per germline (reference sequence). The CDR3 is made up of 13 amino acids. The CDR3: CASSSGTGSGYTF. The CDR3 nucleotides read TGTGCCAGCAGTTCCGGGACAGGATCCGGCTACACCTTC.

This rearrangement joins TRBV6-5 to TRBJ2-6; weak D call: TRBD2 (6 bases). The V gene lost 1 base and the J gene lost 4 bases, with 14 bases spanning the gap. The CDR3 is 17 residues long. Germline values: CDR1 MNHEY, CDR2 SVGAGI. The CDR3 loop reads CASSYFTGAPGANVLTF. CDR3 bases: TGTGCCAGCAGTTACTTTACGGGAGCGCCAGGGGCCAACGTCCTGACTTTC.

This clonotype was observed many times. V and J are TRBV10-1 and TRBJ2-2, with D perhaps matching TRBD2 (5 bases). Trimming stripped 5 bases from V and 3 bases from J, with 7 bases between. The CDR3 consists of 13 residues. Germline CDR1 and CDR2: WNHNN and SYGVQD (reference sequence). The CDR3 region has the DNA TGCGCCAGCAGTACGGACTACACCGGGGAGCTGTTTTTT. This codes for CASSTDYTGELFF.

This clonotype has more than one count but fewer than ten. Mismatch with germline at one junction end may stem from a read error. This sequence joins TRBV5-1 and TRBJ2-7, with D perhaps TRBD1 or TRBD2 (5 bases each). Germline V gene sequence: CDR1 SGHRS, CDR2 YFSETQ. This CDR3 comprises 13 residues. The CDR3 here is CASSLEISGTPHF. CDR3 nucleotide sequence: TGCGCCAGCAGCTTGGAGATTTCAGGGACCCCCCACTTC.

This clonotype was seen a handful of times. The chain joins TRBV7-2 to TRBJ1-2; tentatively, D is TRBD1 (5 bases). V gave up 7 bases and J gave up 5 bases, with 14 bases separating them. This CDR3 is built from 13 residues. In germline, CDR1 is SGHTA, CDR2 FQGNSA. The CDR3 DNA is TGTGCCAGCACCCCCAATGGGGGGTATGGCTACACCTTC. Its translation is CASTPNGGYGYTF.

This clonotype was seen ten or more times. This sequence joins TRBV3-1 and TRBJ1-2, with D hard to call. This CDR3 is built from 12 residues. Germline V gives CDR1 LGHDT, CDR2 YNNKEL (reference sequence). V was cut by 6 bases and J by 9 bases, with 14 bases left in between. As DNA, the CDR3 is TGTGCCAGCAGGGACTATTTCGGGAGCTACACCTTC. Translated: CASRDYFGSYTF.

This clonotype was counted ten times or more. CDR3 region: CSARDGPFYYGYTF. The DNA of the CDR3 is TGCAGTGCTAGAGATGGGCCGTTTTACTATGGCTACACCTTC. The chain is built from TRBV20-1 and TRBJ1-2; D is unclear. The V gene's germline CDR1 is DFQATT and CDR2 SNEGSKA (reference sequence). V was trimmed by 0 bases and J by 3 bases, leaving 11 bases between them. This CDR3 contains 14 residues.

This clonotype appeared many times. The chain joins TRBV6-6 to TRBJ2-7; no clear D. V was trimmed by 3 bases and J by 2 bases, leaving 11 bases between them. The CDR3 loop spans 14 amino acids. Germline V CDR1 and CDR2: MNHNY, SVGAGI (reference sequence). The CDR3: CASSYGKVPYEQYF. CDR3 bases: TGTGCCAGCAGTTATGGCAAGGTCCCCTACGAGCAGTACTTC.

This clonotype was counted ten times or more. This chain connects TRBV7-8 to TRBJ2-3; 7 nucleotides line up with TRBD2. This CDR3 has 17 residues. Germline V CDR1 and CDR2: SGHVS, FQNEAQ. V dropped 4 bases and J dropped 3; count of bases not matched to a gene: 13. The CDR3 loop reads CASSWVGGGGSTDTQYF. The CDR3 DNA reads TGTGCCAGCAGCTGGGTTGGGGGGGGAGGTTCAACAGATACGCAGTATTTT. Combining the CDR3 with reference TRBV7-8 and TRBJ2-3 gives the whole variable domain GAGVSQSPRYKVAKRGQDVALRCDPISGHVSLFWYQQALGQGPEFLTYFQNEAQLDKSGLPSDRFFAERPEGSVSTLKIQRTQQEDSAVYLCASSWVGGGGSTDTQYFGPGTRLTVL.

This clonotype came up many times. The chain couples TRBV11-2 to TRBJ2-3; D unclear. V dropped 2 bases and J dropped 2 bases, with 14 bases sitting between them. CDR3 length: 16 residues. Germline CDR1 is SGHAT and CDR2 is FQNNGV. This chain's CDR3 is CASSLRWQANTDTQYF. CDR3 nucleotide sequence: TGTGCCAGCAGCTTAAGGTGGCAGGCGAACACAGATACGCAGTATTTT.

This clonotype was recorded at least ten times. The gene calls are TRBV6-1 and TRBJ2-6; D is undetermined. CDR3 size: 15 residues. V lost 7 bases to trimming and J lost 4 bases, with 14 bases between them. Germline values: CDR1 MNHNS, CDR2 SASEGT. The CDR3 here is CASIRIALGANVLTF. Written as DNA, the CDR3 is TGTGCCAGCATTAGAATTGCCCTGGGGGCCAACGTCCTGACTTTC.

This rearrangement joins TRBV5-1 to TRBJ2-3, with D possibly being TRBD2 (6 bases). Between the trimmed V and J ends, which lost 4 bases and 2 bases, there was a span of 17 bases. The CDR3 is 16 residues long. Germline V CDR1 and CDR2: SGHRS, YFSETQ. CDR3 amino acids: CASSLDSGFNTDTQYF. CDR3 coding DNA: TGCGCCAGCAGCCTAGATAGCGGATTCAACACAGATACGCAGTATTTT.

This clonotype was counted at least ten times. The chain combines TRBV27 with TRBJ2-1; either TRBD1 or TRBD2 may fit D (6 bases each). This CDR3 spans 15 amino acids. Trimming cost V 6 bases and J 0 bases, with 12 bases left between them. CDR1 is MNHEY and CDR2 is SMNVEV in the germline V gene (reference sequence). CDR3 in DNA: TGTGCCAGCAGCGGAGGGACAACCTCCTACAATGAGCAGTTCTTC. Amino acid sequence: CASSGGTTSYNEQFF.